This is a list of T cell receptor beta chains from one sample in a study of cytomegalovirus exposure and HLA in healthy donors. Profiling relied on immunoSEQ multiplex PCR, and the TCRdb table lists in-frame clones only, not all of them. The repertoire holds some 120,000 clones, around 80% seen once, with 7.5% to 9.5% in the top ten. Sample: PBMCs. The receptors originated from a woman aged 45-59 years in good health and CMV-seropositive. CDR3s include the opening cysteine and the closing phenylalanine or tryptophan. The order of the fields is V gene, clone size, D gene, J gene, CDR3 DNA, CDR3 protein. A D gene is named only where the DNA matches it firmly. Size is stated for part of the rows, as once, few or many counts, or as a class when the clone is expanded.

V: TRBV5-1; size: -; D: -; J: TRBJ1-2; DNA: TGCGCCAGCAGCTTGCATACGGGGAACTATGGCTACACCTTC; CDR3: CASSLHTGNYGYTF
V: TRBV7-9; size: -; D: TRBD2; J: TRBJ2-1; DNA: TGTGCCAGCAGCCCGCGACCTTCGGGGGGGTCGTACAATGAGCAGTTCTTC; CDR3: CASSPRPSGGSYNEQFF
V: TRBV4-3; size: -; D: TRBD1; J: TRBJ1-4; DNA: TGCGCCAGCAGCCAACTTGGACAGGGCAATAGTGAAAAACTGTTTTTT; CDR3: CASSQLGQGNSEKLFF
V: TRBV5-1; size: -; D: TRBD1; J: TRBJ2-1; DNA: TGCGCCAGCAGCGGCGGGACAGGCAATGAGCAGTTCTTC; CDR3: CASSGGTGNEQFF
V: TRBV4-2; size: -; D: -; J: TRBJ1-5; DNA: TGTGCCAGCAGCCAAGCGTCCGCACTAAATCAGCCCCAGCATTTT; CDR3: CASSQASALNQPQHF
V: TRBV7-2; size: -; D: TRBD2; J: TRBJ2-7; DNA: TGTGCCAGCAGCATCGGGACTACCCCTGAGCAGTACTTC; CDR3: CASSIGTTPEQYF
V: TRBV27; size: -; D: -; J: TRBJ2-7; DNA: TGTGCCAGCAGTTTAAATGAGAAGGGGTTCAACGAGCAGTACTTC; CDR3: CASSLNEKGFNEQYF
V: TRBV11-1; size: -; D: TRBD2; J: TRBJ2-2; DNA: TGTGCCAGCAGCTTAGTAGGACTAGCAGACACCGGGGAGCTGTTTTTT; CDR3: CASSLVGLADTGELFF
V: TRBV5-6; size: -; D: -; J: TRBJ2-7; DNA: TGTGCCAGCAGCATAGCTGCCGAGCAGTACTTC; CDR3: CASSIAAEQYF
V: TRBV7-3; size: once; D: -; J: TRBJ2-6; DNA: TGTGCCAGCAGCTCGACAGGATTTGGCTCTGGGGCCAACGTCCTGACTTTC; CDR3: CASSSTGFGSGANVLTF
V: TRBV5-1; size: -; D: -; J: TRBJ2-7; DNA: TGCGCCAGCAGCCGCTTCGGAGGGAGAGAGGAGCAGTACTTC; CDR3: CASSRFGGREEQYF
V: TRBV7-2; size: -; D: -; J: TRBJ1-3; DNA: TGTGCCAGCAGCTTAGGGGGAGGGTCTGGAAACACCATATATTTT; CDR3: CASSLGGGSGNTIYF
V: TRBV19; size: -; D: -; J: TRBJ2-1; DNA: TGTGCCAGTAGTATATCGGGACATTACAATGAGCAGTTCTTC; CDR3: CASSISGHYNEQFF
V: TRBV4-2; size: -; D: TRBD1; J: TRBJ1-2; DNA: TGTGCCAGCAGCCAAGAGACAGGGGGCGCAAATGGCTACACCTTC; CDR3: CASSQETGGANGYTF
V: TRBV6-1; size: -; D: TRBD1; J: TRBJ1-1; DNA: TGTGCCAGCAGCGTTACAGGGGGAACTGAAGCTTTCTTT; CDR3: CASSVTGGTEAFF
V: TRBV11-2; size: once; D: -; J: TRBJ2-3; DNA: TGTGCCAGCAGCTTAGGTCCGGGGGGCAGCACAGATACGCAGTATTTT; CDR3: CASSLGPGGSTDTQYF
V: TRBV30; size: few; D: TRBD2; J: TRBJ2-5; DNA: TGTGCCTGGAGTGTAGGGCTAGCGGGAGACGGAGAGACCCAGTACTTC; CDR3: CAWSVGLAGDGETQYF
V: TRBV4-1; size: -; D: -; J: TRBJ2-2; DNA: TGCGCCAGCAGCCACAGTCCCTCGGGGGAGCTGTTTTTT; CDR3: CASSHSPSGELFF
V: TRBV25-1; size: -; D: -; J: TRBJ2-2; DNA: TGTGCCAGCAGCCTATCTGTCACCGGGGAGCTGTTTTTT; CDR3: CASSLSVTGELFF
V: TRBV5-1; size: -; D: TRBD1; J: TRBJ1-3; DNA: TGCGCCAGCAGCCTCGGGACAGGGATAAGGGGGCCTTTGAGCACCATATATTTT; CDR3: CASSLGTGIRGPLSTIYF
V: TRBV27; size: -; D: -; J: TRBJ1-4; DNA: TGTGCCAGCAGTTCGGCGGGAACAACTAATGAAAAACTGTTTTTT; CDR3: CASSSAGTTNEKLFF
V: TRBV2; size: -; D: TRBD1; J: TRBJ1-2; DNA: TGTGCCAGCAGTGGGGGCAGGGGGCTAAGTGGCTACACCTTC; CDR3: CASSGGRGLSGYTF
V: TRBV6-1; size: -; D: TRBD2; J: TRBJ2-7; DNA: TGTGCCAGCATTATAAACCCGGGACTAGTATACGAGCAGTACTTC; CDR3: CASIINPGLVYEQYF
V: TRBV7-3; size: -; D: TRBD2; J: TRBJ2-1; DNA: TGTGCCAGCAGCCCCCAAGCGGGAGTAAACAATGAGCAGTTCTTC; CDR3: CASSPQAGVNNEQFF
V: TRBV15; size: -; D: TRBD1; J: TRBJ2-7; DNA: TGTGCCACCAGCTCCTCCCCGACAGGGACCCCCTACGAGCAGTACTTC; CDR3: CATSSSPTGTPYEQYF
V: TRBV7-9; size: -; D: -; J: TRBJ2-3; DNA: TGTGCCAGCAGCTTAGCGCTGAACCCTAATACGCAGTATTTT; CDR3: CASSLALNPNTQYF
V: TRBV4-3; size: -; D: TRBD1; J: TRBJ1-4; DNA: TGCGCCAGCAGCCAAGTAGACAGGGGCAATGAAAAACTGTTTTTT; CDR3: CASSQVDRGNEKLFF
V: TRBV30; size: -; D: TRBD2; J: TRBJ2-7; DNA: TGTGCCTGGAGTCGGCAGGGACTAGCGGGAGGACGGGTCTACGAGCAGTACTTC; CDR3: CAWSRQGLAGGRVYEQYF
V: TRBV7-3; size: -; D: TRBD2; J: TRBJ2-5; DNA: TGTGCCAGCAGCTTAGTCGGGGGGCAAGAGACCCAGTACTTC; CDR3: CASSLVGGQETQYF
V: TRBV20-1; size: -; D: -; J: TRBJ1-1; DNA: TGCAGTGCTGCGAGGACTGAAGCTTTCTTT; CDR3: CSAARTEAFF
V: TRBV6-5; size: -; D: TRBD1; J: TRBJ2-7; DNA: TGTGCCAGCAGTTACACGACAGGGTACTCCTACGAGCAGTACTTC; CDR3: CASSYTTGYSYEQYF
V: TRBV29-1; size: once; D: TRBD2; J: TRBJ2-4; DNA: TGCAGCGTTCGTCTTAGCGGGAGGGAGAACATTCAGTACTTC; CDR3: CSVRLSGRENIQYF
V: TRBV5-8; size: -; D: -; J: TRBJ1-4; DNA: TGTGCCAGCAGCCCGGGGTGGTGGACTAATGAAAAACTGTTTTTT; CDR3: CASSPGWWTNEKLFF
V: TRBV5-1; size: -; D: -; J: TRBJ1-2; DNA: TGCGCCAGCAGCTTGAACCCCCGGGGGGCCGGTGGCTACACCTTC; CDR3: CASSLNPRGAGGYTF
V: TRBV7-9; size: -; D: -; J: TRBJ1-1; DNA: TGTGCCAGCAGCACCCCAGGCTCCACTGAAGCTTTCTTT; CDR3: CASSTPGSTEAFF
V: TRBV28; size: -; D: TRBD1; J: TRBJ1-2; DNA: TGTGCCAGCAGTTTCCCCGGGACAGCGAACTATGGCTACACCTTC; CDR3: CASSFPGTANYGYTF
V: TRBV7-9; size: once; D: -; J: TRBJ2-7; DNA: TGTGCCAGCAGCCGAGACAGTTTCCTTAACGAGCAGTACTTC; CDR3: CASSRDSFLNEQYF
V: TRBV5-1; size: -; D: -; J: TRBJ2-2; DNA: TGCGCCAGCAGCTTGGGGGCCTTTTCGAACACCGGGGAGCTGTTTTTT; CDR3: CASSLGAFSNTGELFF
V: TRBV7-2; size: -; D: -; J: TRBJ1-1; DNA: TGTGCCAGCAGCTTAAGTGACAGATTGAACACTGAAGCTTTCTTT; CDR3: CASSLSDRLNTEAFF
V: TRBV6-6; size: -; D: -; J: TRBJ2-7; DNA: TGTGCCAGCAGTTTCCAGGGGCCCTACGAGCAGTACTTC; CDR3: CASSFQGPYEQYF
V: TRBV6-5; size: -; D: TRBD1; J: TRBJ1-5; DNA: TGTGCCAGCAGAATTGGACAGGGGCATCAGCCCCAGCATTTT; CDR3: CASRIGQGHQPQHF
V: TRBV9; size: -; D: -; J: TRBJ2-3; DNA: TGTGCCAGCAGCCTAATCTTCACAGATACGCAGTATTTT; CDR3: CASSLIFTDTQYF
V: TRBV25-1; size: -; D: TRBD1; J: TRBJ1-1; DNA: TGTGCCAGCAGTCAACCAGGGACAGGGAACACTGAAGCTTTCTTT; CDR3: CASSQPGTGNTEAFF
V: TRBV21-1; size: -; D: -; J: TRBJ2-5; DNA: TGTGCCAGCAGCAAAAAACCCCCGGGGAGAGGGCGGTTGGAGACCCAGTACTTC; CDR3: CASSKKPPGRGRLETQYF
V: TRBV2; size: -; D: TRBD1; J: TRBJ1-2; DNA: TGTGCCACATCCCCGGGACAGGGAAGCGGCACCTTC; CDR3: CATSPGQGSGTF